The rows below give T cell receptor beta chains drawn from one sample of a study of breast tumors, draining lymph nodes, adjacent tissues. TCRdb reanalysed the multiplex PCR reads using MiXCR and keeps one entry per CDR3 protein. The sample has under 35,000 distinct CDR3 sequences, under 80% seen once. The sequencing input was breast tumor tissue. All receptors come from a female donor with breast cancer. Some clones in this sample may be carry-over from other donors' samples. Each CDR3 is given with its conserved first and last residue. The order of the fields is D gene, J gene, clone size, CDR3 length, V gene, CDR3 DNA, CDR3 protein. The D gene is left open where the match is weak. Not all rows give a size; the values are once, few, many and, for expanded clones, a class.

D gene: .; J gene: TRBJ2-3; clone size: .; CDR3 length: 14; V gene: TRBV19; CDR3 DNA: TGTGCCAGTAGTACGAATCCCGGCCAGGCTACGCAGTATTTT; CDR3 protein: CASSTNPGQATQYF
D gene: .; J gene: TRBJ2-7; clone size: .; CDR3 length: 13; V gene: TRBV6-2/TRBV6-3; CDR3 DNA: TGTGCCAGCAGTTTCGGGACTCGCTACGAGCAGTACTTC; CDR3 protein: CASSFGTRYEQYF
D gene: TRBD1; J gene: TRBJ1-6; clone size: .; CDR3 length: 12; V gene: TRBV2; CDR3 DNA: TGTGCCAGCAGTGGACAGGGCGAAGCCCTCCACTTT; CDR3 protein: CASSGQGEALHF
D gene: .; J gene: TRBJ1-2; clone size: many; CDR3 length: 16; V gene: TRBV19; CDR3 DNA: TGTGCCAGTAGTATAGGCACGGGACGACGAGCTTATGGCTACACCTTC; CDR3 protein: CASSIGTGRRAYGYTF
D gene: .; J gene: TRBJ2-6; clone size: many; CDR3 length: 12; V gene: TRBV15; CDR3 DNA: TGTGCCACCACAGAGGGGGCCAACGTCCTGACTTTC; CDR3 protein: CATTEGANVLTF
D gene: .; J gene: TRBJ2-7; clone size: many; CDR3 length: 15; V gene: TRBV28; CDR3 DNA: TGTGCCAGCAGTCTTTCTCAGCGTTTGCCCTACGAGCAGTACTTC; CDR3 protein: CASSLSQRLPYEQYF
D gene: TRBD1; J gene: TRBJ2-1; clone size: .; CDR3 length: 13; V gene: TRBV25-1; CDR3 DNA: TGTGCCAGCATGACAGGGCTATACAATGAGCAGTTCTTC; CDR3 protein: CASMTGLYNEQFF
D gene: .; J gene: TRBJ2-1; clone size: .; CDR3 length: 11; V gene: TRBV29-1; CDR3 DNA: TGCAGCGTTGAGGCGTCACGTGAGCAGTTCTTC; CDR3 protein: CSVEASREQFF
D gene: TRBD1; J gene: TRBJ1-2; clone size: .; CDR3 length: 13; V gene: TRBV7-2; CDR3 DNA: TGTGCCAGCAGCATTGGACAGGAGGCTGGCTACACCTTC; CDR3 protein: CASSIGQEAGYTF
D gene: .; J gene: TRBJ1-5; clone size: .; CDR3 length: 12; V gene: TRBV2; CDR3 DNA: TGTGCCAGCAGCGAGGGTTGGCAGCCCCAGCATTTT; CDR3 protein: CASSEGWQPQHF
D gene: .; J gene: TRBJ2-7; clone size: .; CDR3 length: 12; V gene: TRBV7-2; CDR3 DNA: TGTGCCAGCAGCCTAGGACAGTACGAGCAGTACTTC; CDR3 protein: CASSLGQYEQYF
D gene: TRBD1; J gene: TRBJ1-6; clone size: .; CDR3 length: 12; V gene: TRBV7-9; CDR3 DNA: TGTGCCACGGGGACAGACAATTCACCCCTCCACTTT; CDR3 protein: CATGTDNSPLHF
D gene: .; J gene: TRBJ1-5; clone size: .; CDR3 length: 12; V gene: TRBV11-3; CDR3 DNA: TGTGCCAGCAGCGTCGATTTGGGGCCCCAGCATTTT; CDR3 protein: CASSVDLGPQHF
D gene: TRBD1; J gene: TRBJ1-2; clone size: many; CDR3 length: 17; V gene: TRBV6-6; CDR3 DNA: TGTGCCAGCAGGCCCGGGACAGGGGGCGCCGGGGGCTATGGCTACACCTTC; CDR3 protein: CASRPGTGGAGGYGYTF